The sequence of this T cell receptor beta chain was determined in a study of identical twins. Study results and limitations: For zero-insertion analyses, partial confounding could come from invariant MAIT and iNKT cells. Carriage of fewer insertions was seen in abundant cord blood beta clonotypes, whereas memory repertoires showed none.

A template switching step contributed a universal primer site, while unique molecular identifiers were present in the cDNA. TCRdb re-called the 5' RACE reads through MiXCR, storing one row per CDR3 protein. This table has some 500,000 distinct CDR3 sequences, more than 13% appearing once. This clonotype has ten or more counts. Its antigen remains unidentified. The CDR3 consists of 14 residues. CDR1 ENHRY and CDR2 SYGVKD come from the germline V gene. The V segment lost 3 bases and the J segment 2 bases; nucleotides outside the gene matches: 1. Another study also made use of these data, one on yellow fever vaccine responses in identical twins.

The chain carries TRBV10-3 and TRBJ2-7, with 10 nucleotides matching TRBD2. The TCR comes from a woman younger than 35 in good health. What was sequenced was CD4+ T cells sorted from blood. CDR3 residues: CAISDSGGPYEQYF. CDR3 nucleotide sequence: TGTGCCATCAGTGATAGCGGGGGGCCCTACGAGCAGTACTTC.